This entry is about one TCR beta chain. The age range of participants was about 18 to 100 years, with residence in about two dozen US areas. Researchers sorted participants into cohorts using their self-reported clinical history. Recovered status applied to Cohort 3 donors who had two consecutive negative PCRs. It also applied to those with clearance or with symptom resolution. The CDR3 totals 14 residues. With 4 bases removed from V and 5 bases from J, the gap between germline ends came to 14 bases. Germline CDR1 reads ENHRY; CDR2 reads SYGVKD. Per the original data handling: Scientists estimated how many nucleated cells there were by amplifying reference gene primers. Here immunoSEQ multiplex PCR was the method, and the copy in TCRdb shows in-frame clones only, minus some. V, J and clone size are those of that table, while D and trimming were read from the DNA. The data show 290,000 or so clones, around nine tenths seen once.

These data come from a study of blood T cell repertoires in COVID-19. This chain connects TRBV10-3 to TRBJ1-1; possible D gene TRBD1, 6 bases. The sample consisted of PBMCs or T cells enriched from blood (not recorded which). The receptor was isolated from a woman between 18 and 29 years old who had recovered from COVID-19. The CDR3 reads CAISGGGGSTEAFF. In nucleotides, the CDR3 is TGTGCCATCAGTGGGGGAGGGGGTAGTACTGAAGCTTTCTTT.